These 29 T cell receptor beta chains originate from one sample sequenced in a study of CD8 T cells in ankylosing spondylitis. Findings and caveats of the study: For ankylosing spondylitis blood, a TCR beta motif of about eight highly homologous variants appeared characteristic.

MiXCR, applied by TCRdb to the 5' RACE reads, yields one record per CDR3 protein. Altogether around 540,000 distinct CDR3 sequences are present, about 13% being singletons, with the ten largest covering around 6.8%. Their target antigens are unknown. The sequenced sample was blood, either unsorted or a sorted T cell fraction (not recorded which). The receptors come from a male donor with ankylosing spondylitis.

The sample holds a few counts of this clonotype. The chain joins TRBV5-1 to TRBJ2-5; D perhaps matches TRBD1 (6 bases). CDR1 is SGHRS, CDR2 YFSETQ, per germline. The CDR3 is 15 residues long. Trimming stripped 9 bases from V and 3 bases from J, with 21 bases between. CDR3 residues: CATISSGTLEETQYF. The CDR3 bases are TGCGCCACTATCTCTTCCGGGACACTAGAAGAGACCCAGTACTTC.

In its sample, this clonotype was seen many times. The chain joins TRBV24-1 to TRBJ1-1; D unresolved. CDR3 size: 14 residues. In germline, CDR1 is KGHDR, CDR2 SFDVKD. The V and J ends lost 5 bases and 6 bases respectively, with 15 bases between them. The CDR3, as DNA: TGTGCCACCAGTGGCCCCGGAAGGCCTCCTGAAGCTTTCTTT. Amino acids: CATSGPGRPPEAFF.

The chain employs TRBV15 and TRBJ2-2; 7 nucleotides agree with TRBD1. V dropped 0 bases and J dropped 7; count of bases not matched to a gene: 8. The germline V gene has CDR1 LNHNV and CDR2 YYDKDF (reference sequence). This CDR3 comprises 16 residues. CDR3 bases: TGTGCCACCAGCAGAGATTTAGGGGGCGCCGGCGGGGAGCTGTTTTTT. It specifies CATSRDLGGAGGELFF.

This clonotype was observed a few times. The rearrangement uses TRBV3-1 and TRBJ2-3; 9 bases map to TRBD2. The CDR3 is 13 amino acids. Germline CDR1 reads LGHDT; CDR2 reads YNNKEL (reference sequence). V was clipped by 9 bases and J by 6 bases; unmatched bases: 7. CDR3 DNA sequence: TGTGCCAGTGGCGGGAGGGGTTACGATACGCAGTATTTT. It codes for CASGGRGYDTQYF.

This clonotype was found a few times. The chain recombines TRBV3-1 with TRBJ2-1, with D hard to call. Germline CDR1 reads LGHDT; CDR2 reads YNNKEL (reference sequence). The ends were cut back, 6 bases at V and 5 bases at J, with 14 bases in the middle. The length of the CDR3 is 14 residues. CDR3 residues: CASRVANGNNEQFF. The DNA for the CDR3 is TGTGCCAGCAGGGTCGCGAATGGAAACAATGAGCAGTTCTTC.

In its sample, this clonotype was seen a few times. The V gene is TRBV10-3, the J gene TRBJ2-1; TRBD1 agrees at 9 bases. Germline V gene sequence: CDR1 ENHRY, CDR2 SYGVKD. The CDR3 covers 15 residues. V shed 5 bases and J 6 bases; nucleotides not matched to a gene: 8. CDR3 amino acids: CAISLSGTGPNEQFF. The CDR3 region has the DNA TGTGCCATCAGTTTATCCGGGACAGGGCCCAATGAGCAGTTCTTC.

CDR3 loop: CATTGTQGGEQYV. For the CDR3, the DNA is TGTGCCACTACCGGGACCCAGGGGGGCGAGCAGTACGTC. This chain connects TRBV2 to TRBJ2-7; tentative D call: TRBD1 (7 bases). The CDR3 is 13 amino acids. Trimming removed 10 bases from V and 6 bases from J, with 19 bases in between. Germline assignment: CDR1 SNHLY and CDR2 FYNNEI.

J is TRBJ2-3 and V is TRBV19; D is ambiguous. This CDR3 comprises 13 residues. V lost 5 bases and J lost 5, with 11 bases in between. CDR1 is LNHDA and CDR2 is SQIVND in the germline V gene (reference sequence). The CDR3 DNA reads as TGTGCCAGTAGTCCCCAGCGAAGAGATACGCAGTATTTT. Protein sequence: CASSPQRRDTQYF.

At least ten counts were recorded for this clonotype. The genes are TRBV12-3 or TRBV12-4 and TRBJ2-5, with D possibly matching TRBD2 (5 bases). V gave up 1 base and J gave up 1 base, with 13 bases separating them. The CDR3 totals 16 residues. In DNA, the CDR3 is TGTGCCAGCAGTTTAGAACGCGGGCCCGGCCAAGAGACCCAGTACTTC. This codes for CASSLERGPGQETQYF.

This clonotype was counted a few times. The CDR3 region has the DNA TGTGCCAGCAGCCAAGCTAGCGGGAGGATCTTAGCCAAAAACATTCAGTACTTC. It yields the protein CASSQASGRILAKNIQYF. This sequence joins TRBV3-1 and TRBJ2-4, with 11 bases lining up with TRBD2. The length of the CDR3 is 18 residues. V dropped 1 base and J dropped 0; count of bases not matched to a gene: 5. The germline V gene has CDR1 LGHDT and CDR2 YNNKEL (reference sequence).

The chain has TRBV6-1 and TRBJ2-4; no definite D call. This CDR3 contains 14 residues. V was shortened by 2 bases and J by 11 bases, with 16 bases between the two germline ends. Germline values: CDR1 MNHNS, CDR2 SASEGT. The CDR3 DNA sequence: TGTGCCAGCAGTGAAAGGAGCAGCCTTTTCGTTCAGTACTTC. The encoded protein is CASSERSSLFVQYF.

The chain employs TRBV7-9 and TRBJ2-7; D is undetermined. V lost 1 base and J 4 bases, leaving 14 bases between the germline ends. Germline V lookup: CDR1 SEHNR, CDR2 FQNEAQ (reference sequence). The CDR3 length is 15 residues. The CDR3 protein is CASSLGVGVAYEQYF. The CDR3 DNA follows: TGTGCCAGCAGCTTAGGTGTAGGAGTGGCGTACGAGCAGTACTTC.

This chain connects TRBV6-1 to TRBJ2-7, with D uncertain. This CDR3 has 14 residues. Germline V gene sequence: CDR1 MNHNS, CDR2 SASEGT. Trimming pared 7 bases from V and 5 bases from J, leaving 18 bases between. The CDR3 is CASTETILGHEQYV. The CDR3 DNA is TGTGCCAGCACGGAGACAATTCTAGGACACGAGCAGTACGTC.

The gene calls are TRBV20-1 and TRBJ2-1, with 10 bases that match TRBD2. The CDR3 is 13 amino acids. The V segment lost 3 bases and the J segment 8 bases; nucleotides outside the gene matches: 4. Germline loops: CDR1 DFQATT, CDR2 SNEGSKA (reference sequence). The CDR3, as DNA: TGCAGTGCTAGTCTCCTAGCGGGAGATGAGCAGTTCTTC. It encodes CSASLLAGDEQFF.

V and J are TRBV5-1 and TRBJ2-1, with TRBD2 identical over 7 bases. Germline values: CDR1 SGHRS, CDR2 YFSETQ. CDR3 size: 15 residues. V lost 0 bases, J lost 8 bases, and 8 bases stayed unmatched. CDR3 protein: CASSLARGAGDEQFF. The CDR3 DNA is TGCGCCAGCAGCTTGGCCCGCGGGGCGGGGGATGAGCAGTTCTTC.

In its sample, this clonotype was seen a few times. V usage is TRBV12-3 or TRBV12-4 and J usage is TRBJ2-3, with 10 bases lining up with TRBD2. This CDR3 is built from 15 residues. Trimming at V came to 7 bases and at J to 1 base, leaving 5 bases not matched to a gene. CDR3 protein: CASNHGTSGTDTQYF. The CDR3 DNA follows: TGTGCCAGCAACCACGGGACTAGCGGCACAGATACGCAGTATTTT.

This clonotype came up a few times. The rearrangement links TRBV20-1 to TRBJ2-3; D is ambiguous. This CDR3 has 15 residues. Per germline, CDR1 DFQATT and CDR2 SNEGSKA (reference sequence). V shed 0 bases and J shed 3 bases, with 13 bases lying between them. This chain's CDR3 is CSARDKGKETDTQYF. The CDR3 coding sequence is TGCAGTGCTAGAGATAAGGGAAAGGAAACAGATACGCAGTATTTT.

At least ten counts were recorded for this clonotype. The V gene is TRBV20-1, the J gene TRBJ2-1; a possible D gene is TRBD2 (5 bases). Germline values: CDR1 DFQATT, CDR2 SNEGSKA (reference sequence). Trimming pared 6 bases from V and 8 bases from J, leaving 17 bases between. This CDR3 has 13 amino acids. This chain's CDR3 is CSAPDFTTDEQFF. The CDR3, as DNA: TGCAGTGCCCCGGACTTTACTACGGATGAGCAGTTCTTC.

This chain links TRBV7-2 with TRBJ2-3; TRBD2 might be the D (5 bases). Trimming took 2 bases from V and 0 from J, leaving 15 bases between them. This CDR3 has 17 amino acids. CDR1 and CDR2 (germline): SGHTA, FQGNSA. CDR3 sequence: CASSLLAGILSTDTQYF. Written as DNA, the CDR3 is TGTGCCAGCAGCTTACTTGCCGGGATACTAAGCACAGATACGCAGTATTTT.

The table lists this clonotype with many counts. The J gene is TRBJ2-2, the V gene TRBV10-2; 7 bases are a match to TRBD2. CDR1 is WSHSY, CDR2 SAAADI, per germline. The CDR3 length is 16 residues. V trimming: 5 bases; J trimming: 2 bases; junction bases outside the gene matches: 8. The CDR3 sequence: CASSPLLAVNTGELFF. The DNA for the CDR3 is TGCGCCAGCAGTCCCCTTCTAGCGGTAAACACCGGGGAGCTGTTTTTT.

This clonotype appeared many times. This chain links TRBV6-1 with TRBJ2-1; 8 bases are shared with TRBD1. The CDR3 spans 14 residues. The germline CDR1 and CDR2 sequences are MNHNS and SASEGT. The V and J ends lost 7 bases and 7 bases, in that order; junction bases with no gene match: 9. The CDR3 DNA reads as TGTGCCAGCACACCCTCCACAGGGGGAAATGAGCAGTTCTTC. Its translation: CASTPSTGGNEQFF.

CDR3 sequence (DNA): TGTGCCAGCTCACCACTCGCTCCACAGGGGGCGAGGGTGGCTTTCTTT. Residues: CASSPLAPQGARVAFF. The V gene is TRBV18, the J gene TRBJ1-1; 9 bases match TRBD1. CDR3 length: 16 amino acids. Germline lookup yields CDR1 KGHSH and CDR2 LQKENI. The V gene end was trimmed by 1 base and the J gene end by 11 bases; junction bases not matched to a gene: 14.

This clonotype was observed many times. The rearrangement links TRBV12-3 or TRBV12-4 to TRBJ1-2, with a tentative D call TRBD1 (5 bases). The CDR3 totals 17 residues. Trimming stripped 6 bases from V and 4 bases from J, with 24 bases between. The DNA of the CDR3 is TGTGCCAGCAGCCTGGGGAGGGGCCCCCTGAGAAGCTATGGCTACACCTTC. This translates into CASSLGRGPLRSYGYTF.

This sequence joins TRBV6-6 and TRBJ2-1, with D perhaps matching TRBD2 (5 bases). Trimming shortened V by 2 bases and J by 10 bases, and 9 bases separated the two germline ends. The CDR3 spans 12 residues. Germline V gene lookup returns CDR1 MNHNY and CDR2 SVGAGI (reference sequence). The CDR3 DNA reads TGTGCCAGCAGTTACGGGAGCCCCGAGCAGTTCTTC. Amino acid sequence: CASSYGSPEQFF.

This clonotype appeared many times. The J gene is TRBJ2-1, the V gene TRBV11-2, with 15 nucleotides matching TRBD2. Germline V gene data show CDR1 as SGHAT and CDR2 as FQNNGV. The V and J ends lost 2 bases and 4 bases, in that order; junction bases with no gene match: 6. This CDR3 comprises 18 residues. The CDR3 nucleotides read TGTGCCAGCAGCTTAACTGGACTAGCGGGAGGGCGGTACAATGAGCAGTTCTTC. This encodes CASSLTGLAGGRYNEQFF. Supplemented by reference TRBV11-2 and TRBJ2-1, the full variable domain reads EAGVAQSPRYKIIEKRQSVAFWCNPISGHATLYWYQQILGQGPKLLIQFQNNGVVDDSQLPKDRFSAERLKGVDSTLKIQPAKLEDSAVYLCASSLTGLAGGRYNEQFFGPGTRLTVL.

The sample holds many counts of this clonotype. CDR3 region: CASSELTGGSYNEQFF. CDR3 sequence (DNA): TGTGCCAGCAGTGAATTGACAGGGGGGTCCTACAATGAGCAGTTCTTC. The J gene is TRBJ2-1, the V gene TRBV6-2 or TRBV6-3; 9 bases align to TRBD1. The length of the CDR3 is 16 residues. Unmatched junction bases numbered 6, after V lost 5 bases and J lost 1 base. Germline V gene sequence: CDR1 MNHEY, CDR2 SVGEGT.

Ten or more counts support this clonotype. Here the CDR3 reads CSARDPSEASGSGEQYF. CDR3 nucleotide sequence: TGCAGTGCTAGAGATCCCTCCGAAGCTAGCGGGAGTGGTGAGCAGTACTTC. The chain links TRBV20-1 to TRBJ2-7, with 10 bases that match TRBD2. The CDR3 is 17 amino acids. Germline trimming cut 0 bases from V and 7 bases from J; bases unmatched to any gene: 15. Germline V gene data show CDR1 as DFQATT and CDR2 as SNEGSKA (reference sequence).

The V gene is TRBV15, the J gene TRBJ1-1; D is possibly TRBD1 (5 bases). Deletions cut 1 base from V and 0 bases from J, with 15 bases between. The CDR3 has 17 amino acids. From germline, CDR1 is LNHNV and CDR2 YYDKDF (reference sequence). The CDR3 DNA is TGTGCCACCAGCAGAGGGGACCCGAGAAGAATGAACACTGAAGCTTTCTTT. It translates to CATSRGDPRRMNTEAFF.

The V and J genes are TRBV6-1 and TRBJ2-5; D remains unclear. This CDR3 has 13 residues. V was clipped by 6 bases and J by 9 bases, with 17 bases between them. Per the germline V gene, CDR1 is MNHNS and CDR2 is SASEGT. CDR3 bases: TGTGCCAGCAGCCACCCAAGTGTACGGGCCCAGTACTTC. It translates to CASSHPSVRAQYF.